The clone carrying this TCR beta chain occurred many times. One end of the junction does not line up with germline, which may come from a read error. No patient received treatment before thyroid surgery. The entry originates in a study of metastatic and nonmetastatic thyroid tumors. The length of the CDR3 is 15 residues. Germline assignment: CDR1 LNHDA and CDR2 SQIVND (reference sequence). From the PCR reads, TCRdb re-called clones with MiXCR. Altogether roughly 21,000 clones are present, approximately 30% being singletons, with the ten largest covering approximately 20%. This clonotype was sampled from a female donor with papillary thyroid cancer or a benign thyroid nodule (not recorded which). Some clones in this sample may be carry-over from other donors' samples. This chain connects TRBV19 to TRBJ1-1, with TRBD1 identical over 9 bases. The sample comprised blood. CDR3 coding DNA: TGTGCCAGTCGTATCCGGACAGGGGCGTCTACTGAAGCTTTCTTT. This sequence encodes CASRIRTGASTEAFF.